The clone carrying this TCR beta chain appeared a few times. The junction departs from the called germline gene at one end, perhaps through a read error. This sample was taken from a study of human T cells and chemical hapten exposure. TCRdb re-derived calls from the 5' RACE reads in MiXCR, one entry per CDR3 protein. The sample contains 70,000 to 85,000 distinct CDR3 sequences, 15% to 20% of which appear only once. Unfractionated whole blood yielded the extracted total RNA. Per germline, CDR1 SSHAT and CDR2 FNYEAQ (reference sequence). The CDR3 is made up of 15 amino acids. The V gene is TRBV7-7, the J gene TRBJ2-3, with TRBD2 identical over 8 bases. The receptor was derived from a female donor in good health. CDR3 sequence: CASSPGLANTDTQYF. CDR3 bases: TGTGCTAGCAGCCCCGGACTAGCAAACACAGATACGCAGTATTTT. Filled out from reference TRBV7-7 and TRBJ2-3, the complete variable domain reads GAGVSQSPRYKVTKRGQDVTLRCDPISSHATLYWYQQALGQGPEFLTYFNYEAQPDKSGLPSDRFSAERPEGSISTLTIQRTEQRDSAMYRCASSPGLANTDTQYFGPGTRLTVL.